Following are 22 T cell receptor beta chains from one sample sequenced in a study of cytomegalovirus exposure and HLA in healthy donors. The PCR employed 60 Vbeta primers together with 13 Jbeta primers. Sequencing used immunoSEQ multiplex PCR; TCRdb keeps in-frame clones, though not all of them. Of some 97,000 clones in the sample, about 74% were seen once. Material for sequencing was PBMCs. The source of these receptors is a woman younger than 35 in good health and CMV-seropositive.

This chain joins TRBV30 and TRBJ1-6, with TRBD1 identical over 7 bases. CDR1 is GTSNPN, CDR2 SVGIG, per germline (reference sequence). J lost 6 bases, V lost 3 bases, and 17 bases had no gene match. The CDR3 runs 18 residues. The CDR3 DNA follows: TGTGCCTGGAGCCCTGTAGGGGGCAGCGAGTTGGGTAATTCACCCCTCCACTTT. It codes for CAWSPVGGSELGNSPLHF. Together with reference TRBV30 and TRBJ1-6, the CDR3 gives the full variable domain: SQTIHQWPATLVQPVGSPLSLECTVEGTSNPNLYWYRQAAGRGLQLLFYSVGIGQISSEVPQNLSASRPQDRQFILSSKKLLLSDSGFYLCAWSPVGGSELGNSPLHFGNGTRLTVT.

The chain couples TRBV10-2 to TRBJ2-1; D may be TRBD2 (6 bases). CDR1 is WSHSY and CDR2 is SAAADI in the germline V gene. V was pared by 6 bases and J by 7 bases, with 16 bases between. This CDR3 contains 14 residues. CDR3 nucleotides: TGCGCCAGCAGAGAGACGACTAGAGGTAATGAGCAGTTCTTC. Protein: CASRETTRGNEQFF.

This chain connects TRBV29-1 to TRBJ2-1; 16 bases are shared with TRBD2. This CDR3 has 15 amino acids. CDR1 is SQVTM and CDR2 is ANQGSEA in the germline V gene. V was pared by 7 bases and J by 8 bases, with 8 bases of the junction left unmatched. The CDR3 nucleotides read TGCAGCGAGGGGACTAGCGGGAGGGCCACGGATGAGCAGTTCTTC. It translates to CSEGTSGRATDEQFF.

The CDR3: CASSQSPIGGSDEQYF. The CDR3 bases are TGCGCCAGCAGCCAGTCTCCGATAGGGGGATCGGACGAGCAGTACTTC. The chain uses TRBV4-3 and TRBJ2-7, with a possible D match to TRBD1 (6 bases). The germline gives CDR1 LGHNA, CDR2 YSLEER. This CDR3 region has 16 residues. Trimming removed 3 bases from V and 5 bases from J, with 20 bases in between.

The V and J genes are TRBV5-4 and TRBJ2-1, with a weak D call TRBD2 (6 bases). From germline, CDR1 is SGHNT and CDR2 YYREEE (reference sequence). Trimming pared 5 bases from V and 0 bases from J, leaving 15 bases between. The CDR3 sequence is 16 residues long. CDR3 nucleotide sequence: TGTGCCAGCAGACTAGCCGCCTTAAGCTCCTACAATGAGCAGTTCTTC. Protein sequence: CASRLAALSSYNEQFF.

The chain joins TRBV28 to TRBJ2-5; D is possibly TRBD2 (5 bases). The CDR3 is 13 amino acids. Germline values: CDR1 MDHEN, CDR2 SYDVKM. The V gene lost 2 bases and the J gene lost 11 bases, with 15 bases spanning the gap. This CDR3 reads CASSLDGVREQYF. The CDR3 nucleotides are TGTGCCAGCAGTTTAGATGGGGTGAGGGAGCAGTACTTC.

This clone was detected once. This chain uses TRBV7-6 with TRBJ2-1; D call uncertain. CDR1 is SGHVS and CDR2 is FNYEAQ in the germline V gene. The CDR3 contains 14 residues. V was pared by 0 bases and J by 5 bases, with 8 bases between. The CDR3 loop is CASSLAGPHNEQFF. Here the CDR3 DNA reads TGTGCCAGCAGCTTAGCGGGCCCCCACAATGAGCAGTTCTTC.

The chain is built from TRBV7-8 and TRBJ2-6; 11 bases are a match to TRBD1. Germline loops: CDR1 SGHVS, CDR2 FQNEAQ. J was trimmed by 12 bases and V by 5 bases; bases with no gene match: 6. CDR3 length: 14 amino acids. The CDR3 is CASSVRDRGSVLTF. The DNA of the CDR3 is TGTGCCAGCAGCGTCCGGGACAGGGGGTCCGTCCTGACTTTC.

V usage is TRBV19 and J usage is TRBJ1-5; unclear D gene. Trimming took 4 bases from V and 7 from J, leaving 14 bases between them. The CDR3 consists of 14 residues. Per germline, CDR1 LNHDA and CDR2 SQIVND (reference sequence). The CDR3 DNA reads TGTGCCAGTAGTACCGACATGGAGGTACAGCCCCAGCATTTT. Translated, it gives CASSTDMEVQPQHF.

This clone was recorded a few times. At one of its ends the junction is not consistent with the germline gene, which may arise from a read error. V gene TRBV7-3 combines with J gene TRBJ2-1, with TRBD2 identical over 7 bases. The CDR3 contains 15 residues. CDR1 is SGHTA and CDR2 is FQGTGA in the germline V gene. The CDR3, as DNA: TGTTCCAGCAGCTCGGGGGGACTACCATACAATGAGCAGTTCTTC. Translation: CSSSSGGLPYNEQFF.

The rearrangement joins TRBV19 to TRBJ1-4; TRBD1 agrees at 12 bases. Germline loops: CDR1 LNHDA, CDR2 SQIVND (reference sequence). The CDR3 length is 17 residues. Trimming at V came to 3 bases and at J to 7 bases, leaving 9 bases not matched to a gene. CDR3 amino acids: CASSMRDRGRGIEKLFF. CDR3 nucleotide sequence: TGTGCCAGTAGTATGCGGGACAGGGGGCGCGGGATTGAAAAACTGTTTTTT.

The chain couples TRBV10-3 to TRBJ2-7; D possibly corresponds to TRBD1 (5 bases). The CDR3 consists of 13 residues. The germline gives CDR1 ENHRY, CDR2 SYGVKD. Deletions cut 4 bases from V and 2 bases from J, with 9 bases between. The CDR3 nucleotides are TGTGCCATCAGTGCTGGCAGGGCCTACGAGCAGTACTTC. Translating gives CAISAGRAYEQYF.

The chain employs TRBV29-1 and TRBJ2-3, with D perhaps TRBD2 (6 bases). This CDR3 comprises 17 residues. V gave up 0 bases and J gave up 2 bases, with 18 bases separating them. From germline, CDR1 is SQVTM and CDR2 ANQGSEA. As DNA, the CDR3 is TGCAGCGTTGAAGATCCGGGCTCGGAGGGGCCCACAGATACGCAGTATTTT. This translates into CSVEDPGSEGPTDTQYF.

The V and J genes are TRBV5-6 and TRBJ2-5, with 7 bases that match TRBD2. J gave up 2 bases and V 0 bases, and 4 bases lay outside the gene matches. CDR1 is SGHDT, CDR2 YYEEEE, per germline. The CDR3 runs 15 residues. This CDR3 is CASSLGPAGQETQYF. CDR3 in DNA: TGTGCCAGCAGCTTGGGACCAGCGGGGCAAGAGACCCAGTACTTC.

This clone has more than one count but fewer than ten. The chain links TRBV10-3 to TRBJ2-7; TRBD2 matches 14 bases. Germline V gives CDR1 ENHRY, CDR2 SYGVKD. CDR3 size: 15 residues. Trimming cost V 10 bases and J 2 bases; bases outside gene matches: 7. CDR3 in amino acids: CATGTSGSLPYEQYF. The CDR3 DNA sequence: TGTGCCACCGGGACTAGCGGGAGTCTTCCCTACGAGCAGTACTTC.

The V call is TRBV4-1, the J call TRBJ2-7; 9 bases line up with TRBD2. This CDR3 is built from 15 residues. V dropped 1 base and J dropped 3; count of bases not matched to a gene: 4. Germline V gene data show CDR1 as MGHRA and CDR2 as YSYEKL. The CDR3 is CASSQALAGNYEQYF. The DNA for the CDR3 is TGCGCCAGCAGCCAAGCGCTAGCGGGAAACTACGAGCAGTACTTC.

The genes are TRBV5-1 and TRBJ2-5, with D tentatively TRBD1 (5 bases). The V gene's germline CDR1 is SGHRS and CDR2 YFSETQ. The CDR3 has 12 amino acids. V was shortened by 5 bases and J by 3 bases, with 8 bases between the two germline ends. The CDR3 DNA sequence: TGCGCCAGCAGGGGGCTCAAAGAGACCCAGTACTTC. Its protein product is CASRGLKETQYF.

V and J are TRBV28 and TRBJ2-1; TRBD2 agrees at 7 bases. The germline gives CDR1 MDHEN, CDR2 SYDVKM. The CDR3 contains 14 residues. Trimming at V came to 8 bases and at J to 7 bases, leaving 11 bases not matched to a gene. DNA for the CDR3: TGTGCCAGCCGGGCCCCGGGAGGAGGAAATGAGCAGTTCTTC. Amino acid sequence: CASRAPGGGNEQFF.

V gene TRBV28 combines with J gene TRBJ1-1; D is ambiguous. The CDR3 covers 16 residues. Germline CDR1 is MDHEN and CDR2 is SYDVKM. Between the trimmed V and J ends, which lost 6 bases and 1 base, there was a span of 18 bases. CDR3 region: CASRPMGRQRNTEAFF. The CDR3 DNA is TGTGCCAGCAGACCGATGGGGAGGCAGCGGAACACTGAAGCTTTCTTT.

This chain uses TRBV29-1 with TRBJ1-2; 8 nucleotides align to TRBD1. The germline CDR1 and CDR2 sequences are SQVTM and ANQGSEA. The CDR3 is 11 residues long. V gave up 3 bases and J gave up 8 bases; unmatched junction bases: 2. CDR3 sequence reads: CSVDRGQGYTF. The CDR3 DNA reads TGCAGCGTTGACAGGGGGCAGGGCTACACCTTC.

This chain joins TRBV28 and TRBJ1-2; TRBD1 agrees at 7 bases. This CDR3 region has 15 residues. J was trimmed by 4 bases and V by 6 bases; bases with no gene match: 11. Germline-derived CDR1 and CDR2 are MDHEN and SYDVKM. CDR3 region: CASRGMTGLAYGYTF. The CDR3 DNA is TGTGCCAGCAGAGGGATGACAGGGTTGGCCTATGGCTACACCTTC.

This clone has just one count. The chain joins TRBV6-9 to TRBJ2-3, with 8 positions matching TRBD2. CDR1 is MNHGY, CDR2 SVAAGI, per germline. This CDR3 has 19 residues. Trimming cost V 0 bases and J 3 bases; bases outside gene matches: 14. Written as DNA, the CDR3 is TGTGCCAGCAGTTATTCGGACAGCGGGAGTTTGATGGGGACAGATACGCAGTATTTT. It translates to CASSYSDSGSLMGTDTQYF.